The present T cell receptor (beta chain) was sequenced within a study of technical replicates of blood from a handful of donors (dated by TCRdb to between 2016 and 2019). The CDR3 covers 16 residues, taking in both the cysteine and the phenylalanine. Only the CDR3 portion is preserved as DNA: 48 bases, with reading frame beginning at the first base. For CDR1 and CDR2, the germline V gene lists MNHEY and SVGAGI. Trimming takes 4 bases off V and 6 bases off J; junction bases not matched to a gene: 7. The receptor library was made with the immunoSEQ multiplex PCR assay. TCRdb holds this immuneACCESS table with in-frame rearrangements only. Some clones are missing; in checked studies, unresolved V genes explain under half, and the rest has no known cause. The sample records thousands of clones, roughly nine tenths of which are singletons. The ten largest clones represent 9.5% to 13% of the sample. Regarding this clone: What this receptor recognizes is not known. No much larger clonotype is one base removed from it; base qualities were not supplied.

The clonotype originates from a human donor in good health. The sequence joins TRBV6-5 to TRBJ1-5; 12 central bases correspond to TRBD1. The material sequenced was PBMCs. The DNA sequence is TGTGCCAGCAGTTCTCATGGGACAGGGGGCGTTCAGCCCCAGCATTTT. It translates as CASSSHGTGGVQPQHF.